The 9 T cell receptor beta chains below all came from one sample that was sequenced in a study of blood T cell repertoires in COVID-19 (dated by TCRdb to 2019 to 2021). Libraries were constructed by the immunoSEQ multiplex PCR assay. TCRdb holds this immuneACCESS table with in-frame rearrangements only. Some clones are missing; in checked studies, unresolved V genes explain under half, and the rest has no known cause. The sample includes 40,000 to 50,000 clones, with about 90% observed a single time. The ten largest clones capture roughly 6% of the sample. Sample: peripheral blood. The receptors shown here come from a man between 65 and 85 years old with active COVID-19.

This clone was observed a few times. V gene TRBV7-8 combines with J gene TRBJ2-2; D remains ambiguous. This CDR3 comprises 13 residues. Trimming left V 1 base short and J 8 bases short, with 8 bases between. Germline CDR1 SGHVS, CDR2 FQNEAQ. Here the CDR3 DNA reads TGTGCCAGCAGCTTAGTCGGCGGAGGGGAGCTGTTTTTT. Its protein product is CASSLVGGGELFF.

This clone came up once. The gene calls are TRBV28 and TRBJ1-5; TRBD1 agrees at 7 bases. The germline V gene encodes CDR1 MDHEN and CDR2 SYDVKM. There are 14 residues in the CDR3. Germline trimming cut 4 bases from V and 6 bases from J; bases unmatched to any gene: 6. The CDR3 bases are TGTGCCAGCAGTTACCCACAGGGGCGTCAGCCCCAGCATTTT. Protein: CASSYPQGRQPQHF. Filled out from reference TRBV28 and TRBJ1-5, the complete variable domain reads DVKVTQSSRYLVKRTGEKVFLECVQDMDHENMFWYRQDPGLGLRLIYFSYDVKMKEKGDIPEGYSVSREKKERFSLILESASTNQTSMYLCASSYPQGRQPQHFGDGTRLSIL.

Comments on this clone: The junction departs from the called germline gene at one end, perhaps through a read error. CDR3 protein: CAWSAGSGTGGF. Here the CDR3 DNA reads TGTGCCTGGAGTGCGGGTTCCGGGACAGGGGGCTTC. The chain employs TRBV30 and TRBJ1-2; 11 bases match TRBD1. Germline V gene sequence: CDR1 GTSNPN, CDR2 SVGIG (reference sequence). The CDR3 contains 12 residues.

Only a few counts were recorded for this clone. The chain couples TRBV10-3 to TRBJ1-1; D perhaps matches TRBD1 (5 bases). CDR1 and CDR2 (germline): ENHRY, SYGVKD. The V gene lost 8 bases and the J gene lost 3 bases, with 16 bases spanning the gap. This CDR3 region has 14 residues. CDR3 residues: CAIRGREQDTEAFF. The CDR3 coding sequence is TGTGCCATCCGGGGGAGGGAACAGGACACTGAAGCTTTCTTT.

The V gene is TRBV14, the J gene TRBJ2-5, with 11 nucleotides matching TRBD2. The trim removed 4 bases at V and 4 bases at J, leaving 5 bases unmatched. The CDR3 runs to 15 residues. CDR1 is SGHDN, CDR2 FVKESK, per germline. The CDR3, as DNA: TGTGCCAGCAGCCGGCTAGCGGGGGGATCAGAGACCCAGTACTTC. This sequence encodes CASSRLAGGSETQYF. The complete variable domain, with remaining parts taken from reference TRBV14 and TRBJ2-5, reads EAGVTQFPSHSVIEKGQTVTLRCDPISGHDNLYWYRRVMGKEIKFLLHFVKESKQDESGMPNNRFLAERTGGTYSTLKVQPAELEDSGVYFCASSRLAGGSETQYFGPGTRLLVL.

The V and J genes are TRBV20-1 and TRBJ2-7; maybe TRBD2 (5 bases). In germline, CDR1 is DFQATT, CDR2 SNEGSKA (reference sequence). This CDR3 is 11 amino acids long. Trimming cost V 0 bases and J 7 bases, with 7 bases left between them. As DNA, the CDR3 is TGCAGTGCTAGAGATTCGGGGGAGCAGTACTTC. It is translated as CSARDSGEQYF.

The chain carries TRBV6-1 and TRBJ2-7, with 8 nucleotides matching TRBD2. CDR3 length: 15 residues. Germline V gene sequence: CDR1 MNHNS, CDR2 SASEGT. V lost 3 bases to trimming and J lost 4 bases; unmatched junction nucleotides: 8. CDR3 sequence reads: CASSDLTGGQYEQYF. The CDR3 region has the DNA TGTGCCAGCAGTGACCTTACGGGGGGGCAATACGAGCAGTACTTC.

The rearrangement joins TRBV7-3 to TRBJ1-1; maybe TRBD1 (6 bases). Germline V gene sequence: CDR1 SGHTA, CDR2 FQGTGA. Trimming cost V 4 bases and J 1 base, with 13 bases left between them. This CDR3 has 15 amino acids. CDR3 DNA sequence: TGTGCCAGCAGCTCAACAACAGGGAGGAACACTGAAGCTTTCTTT. This gives the protein CASSSTTGRNTEAFF.

In nucleotides, the CDR3 is TGTGCCAGCTCATCGGGGCAGGGGGCCTTCACAGATACGCAGTATTTT. It specifies CASSSGQGAFTDTQYF. V usage is TRBV18 and J usage is TRBJ2-3; 8 nucleotides align to TRBD1. CDR1 and CDR2 (germline): KGHSH, LQKENI. CDR3 length equals 16 residues. V lost 5 bases, J lost 2 bases, and 9 bases stayed unmatched.